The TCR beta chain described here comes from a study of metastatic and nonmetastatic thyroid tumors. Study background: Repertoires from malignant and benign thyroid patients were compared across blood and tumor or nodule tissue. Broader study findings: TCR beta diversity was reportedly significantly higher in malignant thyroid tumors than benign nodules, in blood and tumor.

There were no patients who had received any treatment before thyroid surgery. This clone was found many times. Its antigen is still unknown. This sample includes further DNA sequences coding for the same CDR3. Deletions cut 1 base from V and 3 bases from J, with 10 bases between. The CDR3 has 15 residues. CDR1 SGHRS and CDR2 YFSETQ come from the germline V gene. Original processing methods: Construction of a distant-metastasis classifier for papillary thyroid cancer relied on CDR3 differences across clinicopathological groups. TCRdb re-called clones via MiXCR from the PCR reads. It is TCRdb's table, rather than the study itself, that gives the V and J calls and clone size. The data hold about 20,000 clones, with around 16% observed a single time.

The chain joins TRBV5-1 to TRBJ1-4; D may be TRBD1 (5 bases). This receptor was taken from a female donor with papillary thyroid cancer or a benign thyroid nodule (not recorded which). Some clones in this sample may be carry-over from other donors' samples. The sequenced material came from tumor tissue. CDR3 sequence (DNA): TGCGCCAGCAGCTTGCAGGGCGGGTCTAATGAAAAACTGTTTTTT. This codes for CASSLQGGSNEKLFF.